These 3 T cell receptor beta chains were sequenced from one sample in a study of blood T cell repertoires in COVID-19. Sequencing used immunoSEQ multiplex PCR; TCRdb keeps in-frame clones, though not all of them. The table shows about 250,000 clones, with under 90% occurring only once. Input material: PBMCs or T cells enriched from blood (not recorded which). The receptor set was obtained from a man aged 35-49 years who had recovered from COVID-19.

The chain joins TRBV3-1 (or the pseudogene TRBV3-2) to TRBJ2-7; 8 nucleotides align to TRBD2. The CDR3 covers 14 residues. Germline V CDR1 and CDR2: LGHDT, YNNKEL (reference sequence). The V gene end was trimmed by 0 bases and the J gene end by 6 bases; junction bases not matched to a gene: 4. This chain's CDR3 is CASSQDPGGTEQYF. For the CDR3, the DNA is TGTGCCAGCAGCCAAGATCCGGGAGGGACCGAGCAGTACTTC.

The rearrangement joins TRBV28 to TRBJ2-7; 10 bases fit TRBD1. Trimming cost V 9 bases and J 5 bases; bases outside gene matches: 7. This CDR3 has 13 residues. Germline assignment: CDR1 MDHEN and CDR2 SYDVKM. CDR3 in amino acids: CASQTGGWDEQYF. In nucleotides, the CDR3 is TGTGCCAGTCAGACAGGGGGCTGGGACGAGCAGTACTTC.

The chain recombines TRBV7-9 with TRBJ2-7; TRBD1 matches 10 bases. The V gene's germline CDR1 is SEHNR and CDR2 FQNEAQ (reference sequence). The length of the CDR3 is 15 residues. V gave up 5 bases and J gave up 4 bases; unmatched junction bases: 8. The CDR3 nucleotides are TGTGCCAGCAGCGCCGGACAGGGGGTATCATACGAGCAGTACTTC. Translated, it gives CASSAGQGVSYEQYF.